This is a list of T cell receptor beta chains from one sample in a study of shared clonotypes between healthy human individuals. Libraries were prepared by immunoSEQ multiplex PCR; TCRdb keeps only in-frame clonotypes and omits some of them. The sample lists roughly 490,000 clones; 70% to 80% were seen once. Sequenced input: PBMCs. The receptors shown here come from a woman aged 40 to 55 in good health. Some clones in this sample may be carry-over from other donors' samples. CDR3s include the opening cysteine and the closing phenylalanine or tryptophan. The order of the fields is V gene, D gene, J gene, CDR3 length, clone size, CDR3 DNA, CDR3 protein. The D gene is left open where the match is weak. A row's size may be missing; if present it is once, few, many or a size class.

>TRBV6-1|-|TRBJ2-3|15|-
TGTGCCAGCAGTGAGGTAGCGGAGAGCACAGATACGCAGTATTTT
CASSEVAESTDTQYF
>TRBV7-9|-|TRBJ1-1|12|-
TGTGCCAGCAGCTCTGCGGGCAGTGAAGCTTTCTTT
CASSSAGSEAFF
>TRBV27|TRBD2|TRBJ2-7|15|once
TGTGCCAGCAGTTTTCTGGTTGGGGAAAAGCGGGGAGAGTACTTC
CASSFLVGEKRGEYF
>TRBV7-9|-|TRBJ2-3|15|-
TGTGCCAGCAGTATTAGGGCTGGGGTCACAGATACGCAGTATTTT
CASSIRAGVTDTQYF
>TRBV30|-|TRBJ1-1|12|few
TGTGCCTGTGCTGTTATGAACACTGAAGCTTTCTTT
CACAVMNTEAFF
>TRBV30|-|TRBJ1-1|11|-
TGTGCCTGGAGATGGAACACTGAAGCTTTCTTT
CAWRWNTEAFF
>TRBV5-4|-|TRBJ2-5|13|-
TGTGCCAGCAGGACAGTAACACAAGAGACCCAGTACTTC
CASRTVTQETQYF
>TRBV7-3|-|TRBJ1-1|12|-
TGTGCCAGCAGCTCCCCGAACACTGAAGCTTTCTTT
CASSSPNTEAFF
>TRBV5-8|TRBD1|TRBJ1-5|14|-
TGTGCCAGCAGCTTCGAGGGGGCTGGGCAGCCCCAGCATTTT
CASSFEGAGQPQHF
>TRBV28|-|TRBJ1-1|14|-
TGCGCCAGCAGACCCCAATGGGAGAACACTGAAGCTTTCTTT
CASRPQWENTEAFF
>TRBV5-6|TRBD2|TRBJ2-5|18|-
TGTGCCAGCAGCTTTAGAAGTTTTCTAGCGGGAGTCCTAGAGACCCAGTACTTC
CASSFRSFLAGVLETQYF
>TRBV2|-|TRBJ2-7|12|-
TGTGCCAGCAGTGGTCAGGTATACGAGCAGTACTTC
CASSGQVYEQYF
>TRBV7-2|TRBD2|TRBJ2-2|17|once
TGTGCCAGCAGCAGGGGACTAGCGGGAGGGTTCGACGGGGAGCTGTTTTTT
CASSRGLAGGFDGELFF
>TRBV30|TRBD2|TRBJ2-1|14|few
TGTGCCTGGACCCTAGCGGGGGGTAGGAATGAGCAGTTCTTC
CAWTLAGGRNEQFF
>TRBV29-1|-|TRBJ2-6|14|-
TGCAGCGTTGGTTGGCAGAGAGGGGCCAACGTCCTGACTTTC
CSVGWQRGANVLTF
>TRBV29-1|-|TRBJ2-3|14|once
TGCAGCGTTGTGGGCGGGACCCGCCATGATACGCAGTATTTT
CSVVGGTRHDTQYF
>TRBV5-1|-|TRBJ2-1|14|few
TGCGCCAGCAGCTTATCTAGCTCCTACAATGAGCAGTTCTTC
CASSLSSSYNEQFF
>TRBV9|-|TRBJ1-3|14|-
TGTGCCAGCAGCGCACAGGTATCTGGAAACACCATATATTTT
CASSAQVSGNTIYF
>TRBV7-3|-|TRBJ1-1|15|-
TGTGCCAGCAGCTTACTACAGTCCATGAACACTGAAGCTTTCTTT
CASSLLQSMNTEAFF
>TRBV29-1|TRBD1|TRBJ1-1|15|-
TGCAGCGGGATGAACCGACAGGGGGCACGGACTGAAGCTTTCTTT
CSGMNRQGARTEAFF
>TRBV9|TRBD1|TRBJ2-2|17|once
TGTGCCAGCAGCCCCAGGAGGACAGGGCCTGGGTCCGGGGAGCTGTTTTTT
CASSPRRTGPGSGELFF
>TRBV2|TRBD2|TRBJ2-1|15|-
TGTGCCAGCAGTTTAGCGGGAGGCGGATACAATGAGCAGTTCTTC
CASSLAGGGYNEQFF
>TRBV28|TRBD2|TRBJ2-5|17|-
TGTGCCAGCAGTGGGACTAGCGGAGCGCTTTACCAAGAGACCCAGTACTTC
CASSGTSGALYQETQYF
>TRBV6-5|TRBD1|TRBJ2-1|15|-
TGTGCCAGCAGTTACGCCGGACAGGGGCACAATGAGCAGTTCTTC
CASSYAGQGHNEQFF
>TRBV29-1|-|TRBJ2-3|14|-
TGCAGCGTTCCGCGACCCAGGGGCACAGATACGCAGTATTTT
CSVPRPRGTDTQYF
>TRBV19|-|TRBJ1-2|13|-
TGTGCCAGTAGGCCGACGGATCTCTATGGCTACACCTTC
CASRPTDLYGYTF
>TRBV4-2|-|TRBJ2-3|13|once
TGTGCCAGCAGCCAAGATCTTGGCGGTACGCAGTATTTT
CASSQDLGGTQYF
>TRBV14|TRBD2|TRBJ2-1|16|once
TGTGCCAGCAGCCAAGTTGGCGGGAGCGCCTACAATGAGCAGTTCTTC
CASSQVGGSAYNEQFF
>TRBV4-3|-|TRBJ1-5|15|-
TGCGCCAGCAGCCAAGTAGTTGGGGGGAGTCAGCCCCAGCATTTT
CASSQVVGGSQPQHF
>TRBV5-1|TRBD1|TRBJ1-3|15|-
TGCGCCAGCAGCCAAATGAGAGGGGGCCGCAGCACCATATATTTT
CASSQMRGGRSTIYF
>TRBV13|-|TRBJ2-1|12|-
TGTGCCAGCAGCGTACTTGCGGGGACGCAGTTCTTC
CASSVLAGTQFF
>TRBV5-6|-|TRBJ1-1|14|-
TGTGCCAGCAGCTTGCCGGGGGCGAACACTGAAGCTTTCTTT
CASSLPGANTEAFF
>TRBV7-6|-|TRBJ2-7|14|few
TGTGCCAGCAGCGCCCCTAGCGCGCCCTACGAGCAGTACTTC
CASSAPSAPYEQYF